This T cell receptor (beta chain) is from a study of CD8 T cells in ankylosing spondylitis (dated by TCRdb to about 2017). Broadly, across the study: To find TCR variants linked to disease, the study profiled T cell receptor beta repertoires in ankylosing spondylitis patients and healthy donors. In total, the full study cohort was made up of some 110 healthy donors and some 26 ankylosing spondylitis patients. Peripheral blood was sampled, and synovial fluid was also collected from ankylosing spondylitis patients.

The paper as a whole reports these results and caveats: Some motif variants were previously reported in synovial fluid and blood of reactive arthritis patients, suggesting common disease-initiation mechanisms. In peripheral blood, the disease-linked clones were found at relatively low frequencies and had a CD8+ phenotype. According to the report, matched synovial fluid samples from ankylosing spondylitis patients were significantly enriched for the disease-linked clones. A TCR beta motif of fewer than 10 highly homologous amino acid variants appeared characteristic of blood from ankylosing spondylitis patients.

Including cysteine and phenylalanine, the CDR3 has 14 amino acids. The read is trimmed to its CDR3 DNA, 42 bases read in frame from base 1. The junction carries 11 bases between V and J, which are trimmed by 6 bases and 3 bases respectively. TCRdb shows the sequencer as Illumina HiSeq 2500. Quantitative 5'-RACE with molecular barcodes was the method used to prepare the TCR beta libraries. The authors' pipeline ran thus. A new computational method, built on a probabilistic model of VDJ rearrangement, was used to identify disease-linked TCR variants. TCRdb reworked the public reads: Q25 trimming with fastp, MiXCR clone assembly, productive beta chains retained. Each entry merges the rows of one CDR3 protein and shows their most common DNA and genes. These V and J calls derive from TCRdb rather than the authors' analysis. This sample lists approximately 260,000 distinct CDR3 sequences; 8% to 9.5% were detected once. Together, the top ten hold approximately 6.3% of the sample.

This clonotype occurred a few times. The target of this receptor is not known. No base quality information exists; no much larger clone differs at one position. The receptor's source is a male donor with ankylosing spondylitis or in good health (not recorded which). Rearrangement joined TRBV12-3 or TRBV12-4 to TRBJ1-4, with a weak D call of TRBD1 (5 bases match). Sequenced input: blood, either unsorted or a sorted T cell fraction (not recorded which). The sequenced DNA: TGTGCCAGCAGGTTGGGACGGTCTAATGAAAAACTGTTTTTT. It is translated as CASRLGRSNEKLFF.